Presented here are 31 T cell receptor beta chains from one specimen sequenced in a study of blood T cell repertoires in COVID-19. This table comes from immunoSEQ multiplex PCR, and its TCRdb copy is limited to in-frame clones, with some not included. The table has 150,000 to 200,000 clones, approximately 83% seen once. Sequenced sample: peripheral blood. These receptors came from a woman aged 55-69 years with acute or convalescent COVID-19.

The V call is TRBV30, the J call TRBJ2-5; TRBD2 is a possible D gene (5 bases). V lost 5 bases to trimming and J lost 1 base, with 11 bases between them. The CDR3 extends over 13 amino acids. The germline gives CDR1 GTSNPN, CDR2 SVGIG (reference sequence). The CDR3 loop reads CAWLGSLQETQYF. CDR3 sequence (DNA): TGTGCCTGGTTAGGGAGCCTCCAAGAGACCCAGTACTTC.

The rearrangement uses TRBV2 and TRBJ2-1; D possibly corresponds to TRBD1 (6 bases). CDR3 length equals 13 residues. V was shortened by 2 bases and J by 6 bases, with 8 bases between the two germline ends. The germline V gene has CDR1 SNHLY and CDR2 FYNNEI. CDR3 sequence (DNA): TGTGCCAGCAGTGAATCCAGGGGCAATGAGCAGTTCTTC. It translates to CASSESRGNEQFF. The full variable domain, completed using reference TRBV2 and TRBJ2-1, is EPEVTQTPSHQVTQMGQEVILRCVPISNHLYFYWYRQILGQKVEFLVSFYNNEISEKSEIFDDQFSVERPDGSNFTLKIRSTKLEDSAMYFCASSESRGNEQFFGPGTRLTVL.

The rearrangement uses TRBV4-1 and TRBJ2-5, with D possibly being TRBD1 (6 bases). This CDR3 has 16 residues. The ends were cut back, 1 base at V and 3 bases at J, with 15 bases in the middle. CDR1 MGHRA and CDR2 YSYEKL come from the germline V gene. CDR3 loop: CASSQGQGPLKETQYF. The CDR3 DNA reads TGCGCCAGCAGCCAAGGTCAGGGGCCCCTGAAAGAGACCCAGTACTTC.

The rearrangement joins TRBV18 to TRBJ1-2; TRBD1 matches at 8 bases. The V and J ends lost 6 bases and 4 bases, in that order; junction bases with no gene match: 7. Per the germline V gene, CDR1 is KGHSH and CDR2 is LQKENI. The CDR3 loop spans 14 amino acids. Here the CDR3 reads CASSRTGTLYGYTF. For the CDR3, the DNA is TGTGCCAGCTCCCGGACAGGGACTCTCTATGGCTACACCTTC. Combining the CDR3 with reference TRBV18 and TRBJ1-2 gives the whole variable domain NAGVMQNPRHLVRRRGQEARLRCSPMKGHSHVYWYRQLPEEGLKFMVYLQKENIIDESGMPKERFSAEFPKEGPSILRIQQVVRGDSAAYFCASSRTGTLYGYTFGSGTRLTVV.

The chain uses TRBV4-1 and TRBJ2-7, with unresolved D. V dropped 0 bases and J dropped 0 bases, with 9 bases sitting between them. Per the germline V gene, CDR1 is MGHRA and CDR2 is YSYEKL. The CDR3 is 15 residues long. CDR3 sequence reads: CASSQDPGLSYEQYF. For the CDR3, the DNA is TGCGCCAGCAGCCAAGATCCGGGTCTCTCCTACGAGCAGTACTTC.

This clone was observed once. The chain carries TRBV9 and TRBJ1-2; D remains ambiguous. Trimming left V 5 bases short and J 4 bases short, with 12 bases between. Germline V gene lookup returns CDR1 SGDLS and CDR2 YYNGEE. This CDR3 contains 13 residues. The CDR3 region has the DNA TGTGCCAGCAGTGTGGACGGACTCTATGGCTACACCTTC. Amino acid sequence: CASSVDGLYGYTF. Complete variable domain (other parts from reference TRBV9 and TRBJ1-2): DSGVTQTPKHLITATGQRVTLRCSPRSGDLSVYWYQQSLDQGLQFLIQYYNGEERAKGNILERFSAQQFPDLHSELNLSSLELGDSALYFCASSVDGLYGYTFGSGTRLTVV.

V gene TRBV5-4 combines with J gene TRBJ1-6, with D possibly being TRBD1 (6 bases). Trimming cost V 2 bases and J 10 bases, with 19 bases left between them. The CDR3 consists of 16 residues. CDR1 and CDR2 from the germline V gene are SGHNT and YYREEE (reference sequence). The CDR3 region is CASSFSTGFSYSPLHF. The CDR3 nucleotides are TGTGCCAGCAGCTTTTCCACAGGGTTCTCATACTCACCCCTCCACTTT.

In regard to this clone: This sample includes further DNA sequences coding for the same CDR3. The CDR3 region has the DNA TGTGCCAGCAGCTTAAGACAGAACACTGAAGCTTTCTTT. This encodes CASSLRQNTEAFF. The chain employs TRBV7-3 and TRBJ1-1, with D hard to call. Germline CDR1 is SGHTA and CDR2 is FQGTGA. The CDR3 loop spans 13 amino acids. The V end lost 1 base, the J end lost 1 base, and 4 bases lay between the germline ends.

In regard to this clone: Other nucleotide sequences from this sample produce the same CDR3. J is TRBJ2-7 and V is TRBV5-4; 10 bases align to TRBD1. Germline V CDR1 and CDR2: SGHNT, YYREEE (reference sequence). V was pared by 4 bases and J by 3 bases, with 7 bases of the junction left unmatched. This CDR3 has 15 residues. The CDR3 sequence: CASSLSGTGVYEQYF. DNA of the CDR3: TGTGCCAGCAGCCTCTCGGGGACAGGGGTCTACGAGCAGTACTTC.

The V and J genes are TRBV2 and TRBJ2-5, with 10 bases lining up with TRBD1. V was clipped by 6 bases and J by 6 bases; unmatched bases: 19. The CDR3 contains 18 residues. Germline V gives CDR1 SNHLY, CDR2 FYNNEI. CDR3 region: CASSDNPGQGIGMKTQYF. CDR3 nucleotides: TGTGCCAGCAGCGATAATCCGGGACAGGGGATCGGGATGAAGACCCAGTACTTC.

The chain employs TRBV7-8 and TRBJ2-7; 10 nucleotides agree with TRBD1. There are 18 residues in the CDR3. J gave up 2 bases and V 0 bases, and 10 bases lay outside the gene matches. Germline loops: CDR1 SGHVS, CDR2 FQNEAQ. The CDR3, as DNA: TGTGCCAGCAGCTTAGCCAGACCGGGACAGGGGCGCCCCTACGAGCAGTACTTC. Protein product: CASSLARPGQGRPYEQYF. Filled out from reference TRBV7-8 and TRBJ2-7, the complete variable domain reads GAGVSQSPRYKVAKRGQDVALRCDPISGHVSLFWYQQALGQGPEFLTYFQNEAQLDKSGLPSDRFFAERPEGSVSTLKIQRTQQEDSAVYLCASSLARPGQGRPYEQYFGPGTRLTVT.

V and J are TRBV28 and TRBJ2-2; TRBD2 aligns across 11 bases. Germline values: CDR1 MDHEN, CDR2 SYDVKM. V lost 3 bases and J lost 3; bases outside the gene matches: 3. The CDR3 runs to 16 residues. The CDR3 is CASSFSGGGHTGELFF. CDR3 coding DNA: TGTGCCAGCAGTTTTAGCGGGGGGGGACACACCGGGGAGCTGTTTTTT.

This CDR3 is CASSLASGGISYNEQFF. The CDR3 bases are TGTGCCAGCAGCTTAGCTAGCGGGGGAATCTCCTACAATGAGCAGTTCTTC. The V and J genes are TRBV7-2 and TRBJ2-1, with 9 bases aligning to TRBD2. Germline CDR1 is SGHTA and CDR2 is FQGNSA. V trimming: 0 bases; J trimming: 0 bases; junction bases outside the gene matches: 3. CDR3 length equals 17 residues.

This chain joins TRBV4-3 and TRBJ1-5; the match to TRBD1 covers 7 bases. The length of the CDR3 is 16 residues. Looked up from germline, CDR1 is LGHNA and CDR2 is YSLEER. Trimming cost V 0 bases and J 2 bases; bases outside gene matches: 4. The CDR3 protein is CASSQEATGGNQPQHF. In DNA form, the CDR3 reads TGCGCCAGCAGCCAAGAAGCCACAGGGGGCAATCAGCCCCAGCATTTT.

The chain has TRBV4-2 and TRBJ1-2; 7 bases align to TRBD1. CDR3 length: 16 amino acids. Germline V gene lookup returns CDR1 LGHNA and CDR2 YNFKEQ. V trimming: 1 base; J trimming: 3 bases; junction bases outside the gene matches: 8. The CDR3 bases are TGTGCCAGCAGCCAAGGTAACGCAGGGGGAGACTATGGCTACACCTTC. Encoded protein: CASSQGNAGGDYGYTF.

This chain uses TRBV3-1 (or the pseudogene TRBV3-2) with TRBJ1-1; D remains ambiguous. This CDR3 has 15 residues. Germline V lookup: CDR1 LGHDT, CDR2 YNNKEL (reference sequence). V was shortened by 4 bases and J by 1 base, with 13 bases between the two germline ends. CDR3 protein: CASSRLSLANTEAFF. Written as DNA, the CDR3 is TGTGCCAGCAGCCGCCTATCTCTCGCGAACACTGAAGCTTTCTTT.

CDR3 sequence (DNA): TGTGCCAGCAGTTACTCCACGGGGAAAGGAAACACCATATATTTT. The encoded protein is CASSYSTGKGNTIYF. V gene TRBV6-5 combines with J gene TRBJ1-3; no firm D call. CDR1 is MNHEY, CDR2 SVGAGI, per germline. V was pared by 0 bases and J by 4 bases, with 10 bases between. The CDR3 consists of 15 residues.

V usage is TRBV5-4 and J usage is TRBJ2-7; D unresolved. Trimming removed 4 bases at V and 0 bases at J, with 11 bases between. The CDR3 spans 14 residues. Germline values: CDR1 SGHNT, CDR2 YYREEE (reference sequence). CDR3: CASSLDRSSYEQYF. In nucleotides, the CDR3 is TGTGCCAGCAGCCTGGACCGTAGCTCCTACGAGCAGTACTTC.

The V call is TRBV5-5, the J call TRBJ1-1; TRBD1 aligns across 7 bases. The CDR3 runs 17 residues. The junction had 16 bases not matched to a gene; V was cut back by 4 bases and J by 4 bases. Looked up from germline, CDR1 is SGHKS and CDR2 is YYEKEE (reference sequence). This CDR3 reads CASSPRGPHNGGTEAFF. In DNA, the CDR3 is TGTGCCAGCAGCCCTAGGGGGCCCCATAACGGCGGCACTGAAGCTTTCTTT.

This clone was detected once. The gene calls are TRBV7-9 and TRBJ1-2; D gene ambiguous. The CDR3 totals 14 residues. V was clipped by 0 bases and J by 4 bases, with 9 bases between them. Germline V CDR1 and CDR2: SEHNR, FQNEAQ (reference sequence). CDR3 nucleotides: TGTGCCAGCAGCTTAGCAGGCCCGGGCTATGGCTACACCTTC. Its protein product is CASSLAGPGYGYTF.

J is TRBJ2-4 and V is TRBV7-3; 10 nucleotides agree with TRBD2. The CDR3 loop spans 14 amino acids. The germline V gene encodes CDR1 SGHTA and CDR2 FQGTGA. The V and J ends lost 2 bases and 11 bases, in that order; junction bases with no gene match: 6. The CDR3 is CASSLSRTSGVQYF. CDR3 nucleotides: TGTGCCAGCAGCTTATCCCGGACTAGCGGAGTTCAGTACTTC.

CDR3 nucleotide sequence: TGTGCCAGCAGCTCCCCTAAGGAACAGGCGGCAGATACGCAGTATTTT. Protein sequence: CASSSPKEQAADTQYF. V gene TRBV7-9 combines with J gene TRBJ2-3; a weak D match, TRBD1 (5 bases). Germline CDR1 and CDR2: SEHNR and FQNEAQ (reference sequence). The V gene lost 4 bases and the J gene lost 4 bases, with 18 bases spanning the gap. The CDR3 consists of 16 residues.

The chain couples TRBV7-3 to TRBJ2-2; D is perhaps TRBD2 (6 bases). Germline lookup yields CDR1 SGHTA and CDR2 FQGTGA. V gave up 1 base and J gave up 4 bases, with 16 bases separating them. This CDR3 has 17 residues. The CDR3 DNA reads TGTGCCAGCAGCTTAATAAATAGCCGGGAGCTCACCGGGGAGCTGTTTTTT. Residues: CASSLINSRELTGELFF.

The gene calls are TRBV11-3 and TRBJ2-2; 7 bases map to TRBD1. The CDR3 covers 15 residues. Trimming took 5 bases from V and 5 from J; bases not matched to a gene: 8. Germline CDR1 is SGHNT and CDR2 is YENEEA. The CDR3: CASSPRQGKTGELFF. The CDR3 DNA is TGTGCCAGCAGCCCTCGACAGGGAAAGACCGGGGAGCTGTTTTTT.

This chain joins TRBV4-3 and TRBJ1-6; 9 positions match TRBD1. The CDR3 sequence is 16 residues long. CDR1 LGHNA and CDR2 YSLEER come from the germline V gene. Trimming cost V 1 base and J 6 bases; bases outside gene matches: 4. CDR3 in amino acids: CASSQVVTGGNSPLHF. The CDR3 DNA reads as TGCGCCAGCAGCCAAGTTGTGACAGGGGGTAATTCACCCCTCCACTTT.

The chain has TRBV27 and TRBJ2-5, with TRBD2 matching over 12 bases. CDR3 length: 15 residues. Germline CDR1 MNHEY, CDR2 SMNVEV (reference sequence). Germline trimming cut 5 bases from V and 1 base from J; bases unmatched to any gene: 2. The DNA for the CDR3 is TGTGCCAGCAGTCTAGCGGGGGGGCCCCAAGAGACCCAGTACTTC. Its translation: CASSLAGGPQETQYF.

The rearrangement joins TRBV5-1 to TRBJ1-2; perhaps TRBD1 as D (6 bases). V was clipped by 4 bases and J by 4 bases, with 11 bases between them. Germline values: CDR1 SGHRS, CDR2 YFSETQ. The CDR3 sequence is 13 residues long. The chain's CDR3 is CASSLGQLYGYTF. As DNA, the CDR3 is TGCGCCAGCAGCCTCGGACAGCTCTATGGCTACACCTTC.

The chain uses TRBV5-4 and TRBJ1-6, with D maybe TRBD1 (6 bases). The germline gives CDR1 SGHNT, CDR2 YYREEE (reference sequence). This CDR3 region has 14 residues. V was shortened by 4 bases and J by 5 bases, with 10 bases between the two germline ends. The CDR3 sequence: CASSQRTDNSPLHF. CDR3 nucleotide sequence: TGTGCCAGCAGCCAGAGGACAGATAATTCACCCCTCCACTTT.

This clone showed up just once. This chain uses TRBV7-9 with TRBJ2-5; TRBD2 is a possible D gene (5 bases). The CDR3 is made up of 15 amino acids. Germline CDR1 SEHNR, CDR2 FQNEAQ (reference sequence). V shed 3 bases and J shed 4 bases, with 15 bases lying between them. The CDR3 sequence is CASSLSGLQVETQYF. CDR3 DNA: TGTGCCAGCAGCTTGTCGGGGTTGCAGGTAGAGACCCAGTACTTC.

V gene TRBV5-1 combines with J gene TRBJ2-1; D gene ambiguous. The CDR3 is 14 amino acids. The germline V and J ends were trimmed by 0 bases and 5 bases, with 9 bases remaining between them. Germline CDR1 and CDR2: SGHRS and YFSETQ. The CDR3 protein is CASSLVLPNNEQFF. As DNA, the CDR3 is TGCGCCAGCAGCTTGGTACTCCCAAACAATGAGCAGTTCTTC.

The chain joins TRBV5-1 to TRBJ1-5; D might be TRBD1 (6 bases). Germline assignment: CDR1 SGHRS and CDR2 YFSETQ. Trimming removed 4 bases from V and 3 bases from J, with 11 bases in between. The CDR3 sequence is 14 residues long. The CDR3 here is CASSPDSPNQPQHF. CDR3 coding DNA: TGCGCCAGCAGCCCGGACAGCCCCAATCAGCCCCAGCATTTT.